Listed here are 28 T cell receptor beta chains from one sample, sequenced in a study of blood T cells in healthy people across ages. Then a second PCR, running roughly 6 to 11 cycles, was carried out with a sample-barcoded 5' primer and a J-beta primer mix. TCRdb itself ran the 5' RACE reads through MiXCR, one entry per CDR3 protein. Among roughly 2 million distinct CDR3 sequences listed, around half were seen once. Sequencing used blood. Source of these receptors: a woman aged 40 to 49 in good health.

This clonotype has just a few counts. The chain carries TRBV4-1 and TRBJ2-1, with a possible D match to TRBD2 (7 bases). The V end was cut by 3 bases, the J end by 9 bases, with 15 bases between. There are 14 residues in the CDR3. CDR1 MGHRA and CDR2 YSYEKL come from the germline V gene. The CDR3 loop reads CASSQLPGGGEQFF. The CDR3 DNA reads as TGCGCCAGCAGCCAGCTACCGGGGGGCGGTGAGCAGTTCTTC.

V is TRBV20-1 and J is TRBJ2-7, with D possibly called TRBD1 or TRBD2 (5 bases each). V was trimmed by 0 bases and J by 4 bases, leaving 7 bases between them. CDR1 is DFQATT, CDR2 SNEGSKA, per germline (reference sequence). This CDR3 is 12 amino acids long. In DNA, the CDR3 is TGCAGTGCTAGAGAGGGGGTATACGAGCAGTACTTC. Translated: CSAREGVYEQYF.

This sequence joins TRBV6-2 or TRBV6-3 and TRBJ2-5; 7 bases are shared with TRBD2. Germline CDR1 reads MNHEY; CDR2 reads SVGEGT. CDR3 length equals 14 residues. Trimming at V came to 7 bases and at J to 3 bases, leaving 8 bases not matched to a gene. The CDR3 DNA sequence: TGTGCCAGCACTAGACTAGCTTACGAAGAGACCCAGTACTTC. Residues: CASTRLAYEETQYF.

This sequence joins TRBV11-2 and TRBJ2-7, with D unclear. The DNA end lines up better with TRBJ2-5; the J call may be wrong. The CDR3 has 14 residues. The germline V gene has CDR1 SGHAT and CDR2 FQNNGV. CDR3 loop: CASAMRRQIETQYF. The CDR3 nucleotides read TGTGCCAGCGCTATGAGGCGGCAAATAGAGACCCAGTACTTC.

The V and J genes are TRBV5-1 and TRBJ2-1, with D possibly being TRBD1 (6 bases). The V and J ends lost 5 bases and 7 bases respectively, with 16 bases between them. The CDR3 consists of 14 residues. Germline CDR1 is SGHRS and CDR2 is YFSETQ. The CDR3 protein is CASSSRTVLNEQFF. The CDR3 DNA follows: TGCGCCAGCAGTTCTAGGACAGTTCTGAATGAGCAGTTCTTC.

The CDR3 region has the DNA TGTGCCAGCTCACGGACAGAGAGCAATCAGCCCCAGCATTTT. Residues: CASSRTESNQPQHF. The rearrangement joins TRBV18 to TRBJ1-5, with D possibly TRBD1 on 6 matching bases. This CDR3 has 14 residues. Per the germline V gene, CDR1 is KGHSH and CDR2 is LQKENI. With 4 bases removed from V and 1 base from J, the gap between germline ends came to 8 bases.

The CDR3 reads CASSAGQGFEQYF. The CDR3 region has the DNA TGCGCCAGCTCGGCGGGGCAAGGGTTCGAGCAGTACTTC. J is TRBJ2-5 and V is TRBV5-1; possibly TRBD2 for D (6 bases). Matching the DNA end better, TRBJ2-7 makes the J call doubtful. The CDR3 spans 13 residues. In germline, CDR1 is SGHRS, CDR2 YFSETQ.

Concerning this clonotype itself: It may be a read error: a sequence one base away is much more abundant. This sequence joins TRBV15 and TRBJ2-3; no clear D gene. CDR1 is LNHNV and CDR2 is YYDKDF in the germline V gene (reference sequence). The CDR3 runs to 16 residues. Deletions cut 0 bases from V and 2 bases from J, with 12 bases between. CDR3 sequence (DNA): TGTGCCACCAGCAGAGATCGAAGGCAGTACACAGATACGCAGTATTTT. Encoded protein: CATSRDRRQYTDTQYF.

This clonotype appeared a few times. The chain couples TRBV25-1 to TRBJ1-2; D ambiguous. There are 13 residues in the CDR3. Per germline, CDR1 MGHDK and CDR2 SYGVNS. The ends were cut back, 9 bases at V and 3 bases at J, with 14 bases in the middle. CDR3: CASSHGVHYGYTF. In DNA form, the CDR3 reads TGTGCCAGTAGCCACGGGGTTCACTATGGCTACACCTTC.

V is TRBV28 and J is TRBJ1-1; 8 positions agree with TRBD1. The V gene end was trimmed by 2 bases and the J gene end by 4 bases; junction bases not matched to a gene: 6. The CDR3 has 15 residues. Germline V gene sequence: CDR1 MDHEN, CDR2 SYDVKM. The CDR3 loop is CASSLPTGAVTEAFF. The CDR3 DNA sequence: TGTGCCAGCAGTTTACCGACAGGGGCCGTCACTGAAGCTTTCTTT.

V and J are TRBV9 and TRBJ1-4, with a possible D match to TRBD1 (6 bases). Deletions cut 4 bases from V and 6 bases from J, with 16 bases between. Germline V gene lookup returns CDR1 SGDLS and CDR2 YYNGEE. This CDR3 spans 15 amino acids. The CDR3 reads CASSYFDRPYEKLFF. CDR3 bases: TGTGCCAGCAGCTATTTCGACAGGCCATATGAAAAACTGTTTTTT.

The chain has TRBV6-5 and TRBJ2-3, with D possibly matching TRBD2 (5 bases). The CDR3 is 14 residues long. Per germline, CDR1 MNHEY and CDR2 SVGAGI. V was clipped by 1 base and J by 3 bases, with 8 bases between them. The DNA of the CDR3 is TGTGCCAGCAGTTACTTTGAGGGAACAGATACGCAGTATTTT. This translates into CASSYFEGTDTQYF.

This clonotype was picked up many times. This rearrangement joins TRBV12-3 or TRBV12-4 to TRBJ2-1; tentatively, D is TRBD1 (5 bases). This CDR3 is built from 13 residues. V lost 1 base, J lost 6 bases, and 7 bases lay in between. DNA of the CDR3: TGTGCCAGCAGTTTAGGACAGATCAATGAGCAGTTCTTC. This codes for CASSLGQINEQFF.

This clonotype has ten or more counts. The CDR3 reads CASSTQGTDTQYF. CDR3 coding DNA: TGTGCCAGCAGCACCCAGGGCACAGATACGCAGTATTTT. This rearrangement joins TRBV7-2 to TRBJ2-3; no reliable D call. The germline V gene encodes CDR1 SGHTA and CDR2 FQGNSA. The CDR3 totals 13 residues. V was pared by 5 bases and J by 1 base, with 7 bases between.

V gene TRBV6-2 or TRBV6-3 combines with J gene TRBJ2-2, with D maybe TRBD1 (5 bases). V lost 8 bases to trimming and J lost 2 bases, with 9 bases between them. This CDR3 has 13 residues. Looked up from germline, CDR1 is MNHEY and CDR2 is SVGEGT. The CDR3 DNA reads TGTGCCAGCCGACAGTCTAACACCGGGGAGCTGTTTTTT. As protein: CASRQSNTGELFF.

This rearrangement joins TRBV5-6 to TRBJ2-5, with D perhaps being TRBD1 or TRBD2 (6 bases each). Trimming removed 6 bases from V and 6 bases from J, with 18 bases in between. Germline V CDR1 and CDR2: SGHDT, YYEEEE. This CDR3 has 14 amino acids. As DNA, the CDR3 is TGTGCCAGCAACCCCCGGGGGCCCCCCCAGACCCAGTACTTC. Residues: CASNPRGPPQTQYF.

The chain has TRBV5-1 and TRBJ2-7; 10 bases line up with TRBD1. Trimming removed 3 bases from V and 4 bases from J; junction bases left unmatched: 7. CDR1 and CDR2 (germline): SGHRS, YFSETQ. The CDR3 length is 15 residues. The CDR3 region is CASSYTGTGVYEQYF. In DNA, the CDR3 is TGCGCCAGCAGCTATACCGGGACAGGGGTGTACGAGCAGTACTTC.

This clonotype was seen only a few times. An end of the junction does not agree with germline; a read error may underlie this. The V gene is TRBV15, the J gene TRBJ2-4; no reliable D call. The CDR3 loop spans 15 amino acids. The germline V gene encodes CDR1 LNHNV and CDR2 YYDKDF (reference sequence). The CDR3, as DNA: TGTGCTACCAGCTTTCAGCCTTTAGCCAAAAACATTCAGTACTTC. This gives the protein CATSFQPLAKNIQYF.

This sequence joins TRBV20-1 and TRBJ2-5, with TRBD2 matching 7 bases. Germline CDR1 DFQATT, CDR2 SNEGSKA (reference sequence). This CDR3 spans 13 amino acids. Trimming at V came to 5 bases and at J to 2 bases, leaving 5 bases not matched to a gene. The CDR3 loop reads CSADGGGQETQYF. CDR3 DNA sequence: TGCAGTGCTGACGGGGGAGGGCAAGAGACCCAGTACTTC.

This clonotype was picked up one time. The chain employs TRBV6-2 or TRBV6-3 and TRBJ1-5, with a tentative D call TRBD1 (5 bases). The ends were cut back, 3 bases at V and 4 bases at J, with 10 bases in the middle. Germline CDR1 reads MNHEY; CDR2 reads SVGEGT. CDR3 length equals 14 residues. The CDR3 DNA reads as TGTGCCAGCAGTTATTTTGGGACTAATCAGCCCCAGCATTTT. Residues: CASSYFGTNQPQHF.

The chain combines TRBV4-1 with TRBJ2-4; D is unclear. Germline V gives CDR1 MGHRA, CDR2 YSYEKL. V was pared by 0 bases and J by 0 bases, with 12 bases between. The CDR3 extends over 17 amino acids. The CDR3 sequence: CASSQDLSPLAKNIQYF. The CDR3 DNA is TGCGCCAGCAGCCAAGATCTCTCCCCCTTAGCCAAAAACATTCAGTACTTC.

The CDR3 DNA reads TGTGCCAGCAGCGCAAGTGGGACAGCTATTAATCAAGAGACCCAGTACTTC. Amino acid sequence: CASSASGTAINQETQYF. The chain has TRBV9 and TRBJ2-5; 7 bases line up with TRBD1. The CDR3 length is 17 residues. Trimming at V came to 3 bases and at J to 2 bases, leaving 13 bases not matched to a gene. Germline V gene sequence: CDR1 SGDLS, CDR2 YYNGEE.

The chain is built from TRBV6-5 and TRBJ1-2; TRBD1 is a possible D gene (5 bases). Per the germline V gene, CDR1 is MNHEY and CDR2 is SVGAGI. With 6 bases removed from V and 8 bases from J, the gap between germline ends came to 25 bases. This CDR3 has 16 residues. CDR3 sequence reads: CASRVGVRSPFDGYTF. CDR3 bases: TGTGCCAGCAGGGTGGGGGTTCGGAGCCCCTTTGACGGCTACACCTTC.

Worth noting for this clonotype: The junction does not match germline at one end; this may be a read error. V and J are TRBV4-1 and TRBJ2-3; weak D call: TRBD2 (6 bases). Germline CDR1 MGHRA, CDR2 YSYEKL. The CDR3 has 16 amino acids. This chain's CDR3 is CASSQEEGGFTETQYF. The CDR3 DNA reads TGCGCCAGCAGCCAAGAGGAGGGCGGGTTCACAGAGACGCAGTATTTT.

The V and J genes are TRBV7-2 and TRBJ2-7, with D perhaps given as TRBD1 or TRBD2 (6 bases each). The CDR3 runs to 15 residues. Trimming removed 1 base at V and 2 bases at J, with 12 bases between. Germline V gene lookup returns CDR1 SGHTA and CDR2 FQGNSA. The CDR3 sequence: CASSLGPGAPYEQYF. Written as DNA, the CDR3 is TGTGCCAGCAGCTTAGGTCCGGGGGCCCCCTACGAGCAGTACTTC.

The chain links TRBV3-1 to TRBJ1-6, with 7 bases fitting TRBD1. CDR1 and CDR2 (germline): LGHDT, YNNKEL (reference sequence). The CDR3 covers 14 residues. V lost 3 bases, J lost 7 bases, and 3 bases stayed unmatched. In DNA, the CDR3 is TGTGCCAGCAGCCAGAGACAGGGAAATTCACCCCTCCACTTT. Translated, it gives CASSQRQGNSPLHF.

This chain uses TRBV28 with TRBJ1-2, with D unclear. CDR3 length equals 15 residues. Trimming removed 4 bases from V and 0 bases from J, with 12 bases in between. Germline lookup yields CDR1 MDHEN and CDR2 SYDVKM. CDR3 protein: CASSSRSRANYGYTF. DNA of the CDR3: TGTGCCAGCAGTTCTCGGAGCCGAGCTAACTATGGCTACACCTTC.

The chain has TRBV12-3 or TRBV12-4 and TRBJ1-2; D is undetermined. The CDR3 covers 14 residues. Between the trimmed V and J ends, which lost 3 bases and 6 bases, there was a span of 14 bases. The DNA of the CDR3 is TGTGCCAGCAGTTTCGGCAGGCCGCCCGATGGCTACACCTTC. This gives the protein CASSFGRPPDGYTF.